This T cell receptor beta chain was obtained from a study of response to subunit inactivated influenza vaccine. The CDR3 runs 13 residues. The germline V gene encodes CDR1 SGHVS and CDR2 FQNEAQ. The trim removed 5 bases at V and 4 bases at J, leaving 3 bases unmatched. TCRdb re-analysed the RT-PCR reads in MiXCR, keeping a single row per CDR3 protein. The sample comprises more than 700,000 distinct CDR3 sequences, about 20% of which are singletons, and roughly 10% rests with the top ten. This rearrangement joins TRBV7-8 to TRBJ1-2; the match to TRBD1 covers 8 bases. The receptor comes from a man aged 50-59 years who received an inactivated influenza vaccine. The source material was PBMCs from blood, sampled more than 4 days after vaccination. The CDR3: CASSKDRVYGYTF. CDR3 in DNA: TGTGCCAGCAGCAAGGACAGGGTCTATGGCTACACCTTC. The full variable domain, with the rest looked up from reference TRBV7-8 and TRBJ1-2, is GAGVSQSPRYKVAKRGQDVALRCDPISGHVSLFWYQQALGQGPEFLTYFQNEAQLDKSGLPSDRFFAERPEGSVSTLKIQRTQQEDSAVYLCASSKDRVYGYTFGSGTRLTVV.